This T cell receptor (beta chain) originates from a study of CD8+ T cells in alopecia areata. The CDR3 length is 16 residues. V lost 0 bases and J lost 4, with 13 bases in between. Germline lookup yields CDR1 SGHDT and CDR2 YYEEEE. Study-wide points: More clonal than normal scalp was lesional scalp, particularly alopecia totalis/universalis. Scalp clonality and expanded CD8+ clones among the top 100 fell significantly with tofacitinib. Normal skin contains resident alphabeta T cells, and these are also sequenced in scalp samples.

The authors extracted RNA and reverse transcribed it into cDNA as the sequencing template. The protocol was immunoSEQ multiplex PCR, while the TCRdb copy is restricted to in-frame clones and leaves out a portion. The sample lists approximately 150,000 clones, less than 70% occurring once. Turning to this clone: Antigen specificity is unknown.

Treatment indicated: oral pan-JAK inhibitor, 5-10 mg twice daily. The genes are TRBV5-6 and TRBJ2-2, with unresolved D. This clonotype was obtained from a human donor with alopecia areata. The sequenced sample was CD4+ T cells sorted from blood, obtained at week 24, from a patient treated with tofacitinib. The CDR3 DNA reads as TGTGCCAGCAGCTTGGGTGCCCCCTCCACCACCGGGGAGCTGTTTTTT. It encodes CASSLGAPSTTGELFF. Full variable domain (rest looked up from reference TRBV5-6 and TRBJ2-2): DAGVTQSPTHLIKTRGQQVTLRCSPKSGHDTVSWYQQALGQGPQFIFQYYEEEERQRGNFPDRFSGHQFPNYSSELNVNALLLGDSALYLCASSLGAPSTTGELFFGEGSRLTVL.